This T cell receptor (beta chain) was sequenced for a study of multiple sclerosis patients with progressive multifocal leukoencephalopathy. Study-level results: PML-onset expanded TRB clones were detectable before and during natalizumab therapy. Whether JC virus or general immunocompromise explains the findings remained unclear.

The method was immunoSEQ multiplex PCR; TCRdb's version includes in-frame clones alone and lacks a portion of them. This sample yields about 31,000 clones, of which about 85% are seen a single time; over 10% belongs to the top ten. Time point: time of PML onset. All patients had prior interferon beta, and all PML patients were female. The V gene end was trimmed by 4 bases and the J gene end by 5 bases; junction bases not matched to a gene: 8. CDR1 is MGHRA, CDR2 YSYEKL, per germline. There are 15 residues in the CDR3. This clone appeared a few times. Antigen: not known. The rearrangement joins TRBV4-1 to TRBJ2-7; TRBD2 aligns across 10 bases. The sample consisted of PBMCs, taken from a patient treated with natalizumab. The sequence was obtained from a woman aged 25 to 39 with progressive multifocal leukoencephalopathy. The CDR3 region is CASSPSGRVINEQYF. CDR3 nucleotides: TGCGCCAGCAGCCCGAGCGGGAGGGTTATCAACGAGCAGTACTTC.